One TCR beta chain is described in this entry. Its antigen is not yet known. CDR1 MRHNA and CDR2 SNTAGT are derived from the germline V gene. Its CDR3 holds 17 amino acids, cysteine through phenylalanine. DNA was not recorded. This record comes from a study of synovial regulatory T cells in juvenile arthritis (dated by TCRdb to 2013 to 2016). Background for the entire study: Of the sequenced patients, about six received methotrexate, one received methotrexate plus infliximab, a few were therapy-naive, and one had no treatment information. Treg and Teff subsets from fewer than 14 JIA patients with active disease were included in the TCR repertoire comparisons. TCRbeta CDR3 repertoires of blood iaTreg cells, other blood Treg cells and synovial fluid Treg cells from matched patient samples were compared in the study. Effector T cell subsets were also sequenced in this cohort for comparisons, but the Treg dataset alone covers only blood and synovial fluid Treg cells. What the research found in general, with its limitations: Across patients, iaTreg TCR repertoires were largely private and overlapped partially with synovial Teff repertoires and blood CPL repertoires. Lower TCR diversity was observed in blood iaTreg cells than in other blood Treg cells, consistent with antigen-driven expansion. Synovial Treg cells shared more CDR3 sequences with iaTreg cells than with other blood Treg cells, and Chao-Jaccard similarity confirmed that synovial Treg cells were more closely related to iaTreg cells.

Library creation used the immunoSEQ multiplex PCR assay. Adaptive Biotechnologies carried out the TCRbeta CDR3 sequencing. The study's own analysis went as follows. Repertoire similarity used the Chao-modified Jaccard index and median clonotype overlap from 200 random subsamples at equal sample size. The similarity analyses were run on either productive nucleotide sequences or amino acid sequences translated in silico. Hierarchical clustering with single linkage and t-SNE based on Chao-modified Jaccard distances were applied for the comparison of repertoires. Repertoire diversity was measured with the Renyi index after sample size normalisation across a range of alpha values. TCRdb holds this immuneACCESS table with in-frame rearrangements only. Some clones are missing; in checked studies, unresolved V genes explain under half, and the rest has no known cause. That table is the source of V, J and clone size, and D and trimming were worked out from the DNA. The sample's table lists a count of around 9,900 clones. The top ten clonotypes cover approximately 2% of the sample.

The donors for the TCR repertoire analysis were approximately eleven juvenile idiopathic arthritis patients with active disease who had not reached inactive disease, of whom 3 were polyarticular and 8 were oligoarticular. The TCR-sequenced patients had a median age of about 12 years (range about 2.2-22.9) and median disease duration of about seven years (range 0.2-19.1). The samples for TCR repertoire analysis were obtained at two Italian centres. Peripheral blood mononuclear cells were separated on a Histopaque-1077 density gradient and then cryopreserved in about 90% FCS with 10% DMSO. The source of this sequence is a donor aged 2-30 years with juvenile idiopathic arthritis. The sequence links TRBV6-4 to TRBJ2-3; lacking DNA, the TRBD2 call made by TCRdb goes unchecked. Sequencing was done on a sample of Treg cells from blood. This specimen's cell subset or site label, per the study, means: remaining (HLA-DR-negative) circulating blood Treg cells. The CDR3 loop reads CASSVIVPSGRSDTQYF.